The source of this T cell receptor (beta chain) is a study of T cell responses to AZD1222 COVID-19 vaccine. Produced via immunoSEQ multiplex PCR; TCRdb's table is partial and in-frame only. This table holds about 140,000 clones, more than 85% found once. Second-dose schedules of about 4 or about 12 weeks were combined. Germline lookup yields CDR1 MNHEY and CDR2 SVGAGI. CDR3 length: 15 residues. The trim removed 7 bases at V and 1 base at J, leaving 8 bases unmatched. The chain employs TRBV6-5 and TRBJ2-3, with 7 bases that match TRBD1. The specimen comprised peripheral blood, sampled 28 days after the second AZD1222 dose. The sequence was obtained from an adult who received the AZD1222 COVID-19 vaccine. The CDR3 nucleotides read TGTGCCAGCACCCCAGGGGGACGCCGCACAGATACGCAGTATTTT. It codes for CASTPGGRRTDTQYF.